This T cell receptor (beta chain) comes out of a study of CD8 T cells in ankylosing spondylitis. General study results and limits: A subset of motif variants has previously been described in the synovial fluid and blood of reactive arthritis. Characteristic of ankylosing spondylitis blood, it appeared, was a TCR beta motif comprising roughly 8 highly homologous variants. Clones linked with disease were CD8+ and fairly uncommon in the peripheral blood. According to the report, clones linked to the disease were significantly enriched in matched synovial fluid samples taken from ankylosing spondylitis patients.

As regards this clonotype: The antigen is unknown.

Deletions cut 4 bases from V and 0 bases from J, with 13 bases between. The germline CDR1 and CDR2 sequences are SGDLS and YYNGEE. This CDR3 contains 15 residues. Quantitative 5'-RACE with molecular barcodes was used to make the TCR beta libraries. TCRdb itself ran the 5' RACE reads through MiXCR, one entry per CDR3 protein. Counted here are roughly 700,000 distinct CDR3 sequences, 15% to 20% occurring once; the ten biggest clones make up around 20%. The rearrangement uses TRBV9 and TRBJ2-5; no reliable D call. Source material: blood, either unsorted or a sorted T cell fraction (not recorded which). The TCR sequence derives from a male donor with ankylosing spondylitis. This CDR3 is CASSTETWYQETQYF. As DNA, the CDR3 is TGTGCCAGCAGCACCGAGACGTGGTACCAAGAGACCCAGTACTTC.